The present T cell receptor beta chain was sequenced within a study of blood T cell repertoires in COVID-19. Study in general: PBMCs, B-cell-depleted T cells, or T cells provided the cDNA or gDNA that made up the material.

The germline V gene encodes CDR1 SGDLS and CDR2 YYNGEE. The V gene lost 3 bases and the J gene lost 8 bases, with 17 bases spanning the gap. The CDR3 has 14 residues. Original methodology: Using reference gene primer amplification, nucleated cell counts were estimated. Only in-frame clones appear in the TCRdb table, and some are missing; sequencing was by immunoSEQ multiplex PCR. The V and J calls and clone size come from that table; D and trimming were worked out from the DNA. The repertoire has under 150,000 clones, more than 65% of them found once; the top ten carry about 2.2%. The clonotype comes from a woman in her seventies with acute or convalescent COVID-19. The specimen sequenced was peripheral blood. The chain links TRBV9 to TRBJ1-2, with a possible D match to TRBD1 (6 bases). This CDR3 reads CASSAQGIGRGYTF. For the CDR3, the DNA is TGTGCCAGCAGCGCCCAGGGGATAGGGCGCGGCTACACCTTC.